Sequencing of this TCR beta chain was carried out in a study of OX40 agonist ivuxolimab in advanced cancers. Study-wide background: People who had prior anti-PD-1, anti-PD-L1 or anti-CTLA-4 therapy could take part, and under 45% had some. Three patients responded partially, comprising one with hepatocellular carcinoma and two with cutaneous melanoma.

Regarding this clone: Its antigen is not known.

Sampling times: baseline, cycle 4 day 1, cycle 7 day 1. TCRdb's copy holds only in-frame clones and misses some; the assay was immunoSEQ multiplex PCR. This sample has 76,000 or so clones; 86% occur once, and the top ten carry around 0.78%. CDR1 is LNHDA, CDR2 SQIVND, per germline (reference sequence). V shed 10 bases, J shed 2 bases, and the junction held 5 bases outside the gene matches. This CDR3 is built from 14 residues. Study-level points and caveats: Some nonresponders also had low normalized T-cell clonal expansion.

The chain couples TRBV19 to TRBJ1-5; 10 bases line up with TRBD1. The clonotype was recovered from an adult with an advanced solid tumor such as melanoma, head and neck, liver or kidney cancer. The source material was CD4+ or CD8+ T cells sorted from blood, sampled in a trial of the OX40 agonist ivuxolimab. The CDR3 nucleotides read TGTGCCACAACCGGGACAGGGGGCAATCAGCCCCAGCATTTT. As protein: CATTGTGGNQPQHF.